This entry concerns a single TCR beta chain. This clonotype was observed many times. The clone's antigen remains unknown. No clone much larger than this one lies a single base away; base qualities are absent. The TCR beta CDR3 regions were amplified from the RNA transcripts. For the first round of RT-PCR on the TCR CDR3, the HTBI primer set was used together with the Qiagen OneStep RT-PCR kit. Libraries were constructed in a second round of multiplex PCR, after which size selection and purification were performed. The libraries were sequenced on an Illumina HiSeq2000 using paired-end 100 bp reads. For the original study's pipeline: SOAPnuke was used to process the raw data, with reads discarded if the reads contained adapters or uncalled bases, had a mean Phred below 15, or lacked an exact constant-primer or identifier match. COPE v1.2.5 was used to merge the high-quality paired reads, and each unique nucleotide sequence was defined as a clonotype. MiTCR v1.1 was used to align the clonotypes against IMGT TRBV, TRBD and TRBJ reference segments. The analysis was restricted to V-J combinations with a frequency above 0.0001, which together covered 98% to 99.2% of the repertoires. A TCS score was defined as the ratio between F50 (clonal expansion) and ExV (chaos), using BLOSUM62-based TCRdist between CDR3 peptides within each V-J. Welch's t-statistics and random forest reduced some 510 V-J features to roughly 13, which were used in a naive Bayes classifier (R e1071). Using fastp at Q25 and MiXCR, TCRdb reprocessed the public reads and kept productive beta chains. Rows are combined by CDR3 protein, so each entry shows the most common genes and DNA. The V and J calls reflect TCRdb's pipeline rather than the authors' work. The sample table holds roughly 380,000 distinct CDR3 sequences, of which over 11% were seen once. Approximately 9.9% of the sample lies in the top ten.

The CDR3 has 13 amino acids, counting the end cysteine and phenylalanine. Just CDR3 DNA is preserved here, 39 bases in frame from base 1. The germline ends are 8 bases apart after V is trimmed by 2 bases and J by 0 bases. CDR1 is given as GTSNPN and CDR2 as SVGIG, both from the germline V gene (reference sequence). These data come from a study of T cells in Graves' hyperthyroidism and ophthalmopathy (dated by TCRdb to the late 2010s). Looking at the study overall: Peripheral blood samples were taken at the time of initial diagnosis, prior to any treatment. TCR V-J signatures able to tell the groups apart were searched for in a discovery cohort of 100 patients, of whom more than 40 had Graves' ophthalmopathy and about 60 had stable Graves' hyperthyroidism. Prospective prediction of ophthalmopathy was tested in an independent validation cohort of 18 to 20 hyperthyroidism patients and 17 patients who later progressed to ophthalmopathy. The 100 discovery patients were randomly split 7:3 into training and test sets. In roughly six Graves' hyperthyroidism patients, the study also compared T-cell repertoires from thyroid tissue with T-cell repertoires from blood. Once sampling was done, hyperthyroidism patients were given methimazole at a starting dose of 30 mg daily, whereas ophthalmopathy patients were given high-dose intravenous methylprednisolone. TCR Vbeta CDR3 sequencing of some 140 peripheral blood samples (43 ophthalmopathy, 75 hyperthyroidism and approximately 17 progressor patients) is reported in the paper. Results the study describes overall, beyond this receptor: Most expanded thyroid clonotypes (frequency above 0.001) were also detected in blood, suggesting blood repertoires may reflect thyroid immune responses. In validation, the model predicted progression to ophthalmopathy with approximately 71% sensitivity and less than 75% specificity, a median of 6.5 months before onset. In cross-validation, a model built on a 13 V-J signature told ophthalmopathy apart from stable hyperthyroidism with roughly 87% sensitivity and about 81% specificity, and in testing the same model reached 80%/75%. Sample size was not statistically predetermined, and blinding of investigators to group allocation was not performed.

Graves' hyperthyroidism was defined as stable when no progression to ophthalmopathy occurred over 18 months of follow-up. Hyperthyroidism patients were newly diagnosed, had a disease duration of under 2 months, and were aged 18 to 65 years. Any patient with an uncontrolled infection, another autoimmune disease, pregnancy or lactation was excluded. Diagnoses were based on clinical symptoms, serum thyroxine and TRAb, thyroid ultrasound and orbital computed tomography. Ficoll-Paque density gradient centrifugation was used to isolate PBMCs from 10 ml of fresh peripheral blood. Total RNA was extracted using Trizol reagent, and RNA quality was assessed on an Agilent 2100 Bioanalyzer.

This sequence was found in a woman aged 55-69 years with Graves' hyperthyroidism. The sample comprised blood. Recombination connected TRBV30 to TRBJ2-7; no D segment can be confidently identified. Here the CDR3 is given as CAWSSGDSYEQYF. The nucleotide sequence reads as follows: TGTGCCTGGAGTAGTGGTGACTCCTACGAGCAGTACTTC. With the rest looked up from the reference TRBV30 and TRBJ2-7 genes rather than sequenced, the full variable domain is SQTIHQWPATLVQPVGSPLSLECTVEGTSNPNLYWYRQAAGRGLQLLFYSVGIGQISSEVPQNLSASRPQDRQFILSSKKLLLSDSGFYLCAWSSGDSYEQYFGPGTRLTVT.